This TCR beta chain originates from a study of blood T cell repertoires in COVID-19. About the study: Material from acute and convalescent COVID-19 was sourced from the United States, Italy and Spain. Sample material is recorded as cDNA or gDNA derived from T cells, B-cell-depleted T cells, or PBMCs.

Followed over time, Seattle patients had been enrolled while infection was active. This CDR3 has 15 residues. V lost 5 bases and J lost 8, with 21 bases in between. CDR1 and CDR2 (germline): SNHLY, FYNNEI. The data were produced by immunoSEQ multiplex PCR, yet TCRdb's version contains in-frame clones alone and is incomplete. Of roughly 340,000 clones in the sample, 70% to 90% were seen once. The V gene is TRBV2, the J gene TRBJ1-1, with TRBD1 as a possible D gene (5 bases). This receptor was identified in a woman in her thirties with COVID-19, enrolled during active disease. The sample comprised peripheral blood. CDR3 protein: CASSTSSGLSREAFF. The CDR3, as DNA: TGTGCCAGCAGTACATCCTCGGGACTGTCAAGGGAAGCTTTCTTT.